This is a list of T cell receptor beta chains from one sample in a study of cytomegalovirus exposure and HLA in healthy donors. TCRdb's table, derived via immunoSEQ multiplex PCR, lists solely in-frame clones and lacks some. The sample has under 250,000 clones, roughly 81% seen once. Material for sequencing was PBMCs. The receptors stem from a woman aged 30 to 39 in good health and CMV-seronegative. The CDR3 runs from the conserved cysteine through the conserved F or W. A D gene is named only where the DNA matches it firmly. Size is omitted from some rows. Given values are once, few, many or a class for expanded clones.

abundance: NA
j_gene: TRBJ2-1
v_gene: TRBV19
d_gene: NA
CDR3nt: TGTGCCAGTCAGTATCTGGGGCAAAAAAGGGCCAATGAGCAGTTCTTC
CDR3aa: CASQYLGQKRANEQFF

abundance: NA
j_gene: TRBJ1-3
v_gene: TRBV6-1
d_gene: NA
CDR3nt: TGTGCCAGCAGTGAAGGGAGGGTCTTTAGCTCTGGAAACACCATATATTTT
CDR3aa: CASSEGRVFSSGNTIYF

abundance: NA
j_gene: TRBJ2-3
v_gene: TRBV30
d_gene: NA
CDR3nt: TGTGCCTCCCGGGTAGCGGGCACAGATACGCAGTATTTT
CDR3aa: CASRVAGTDTQYF

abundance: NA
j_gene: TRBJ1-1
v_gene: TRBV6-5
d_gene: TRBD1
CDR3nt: TGTGCCAGCAGTTCCCAAACCAGGGGGCGCGGGGCTTTCTTT
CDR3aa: CASSSQTRGRGAFF

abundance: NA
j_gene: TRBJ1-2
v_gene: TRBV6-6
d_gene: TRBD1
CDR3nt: TGTGCCAGCAGTCTTGGGACAGGGACCGGCTACACCTTC
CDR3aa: CASSLGTGTGYTF

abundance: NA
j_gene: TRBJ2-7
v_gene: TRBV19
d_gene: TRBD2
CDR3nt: TGTGCCAGTAGTCCCCTAGCGGGAGTTGAGCAGTACTTC
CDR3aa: CASSPLAGVEQYF

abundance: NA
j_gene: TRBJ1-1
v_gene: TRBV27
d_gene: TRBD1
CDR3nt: TGTGCCAGCAACGACAGGGGCTCTGAAGCTTTCTTT
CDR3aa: CASNDRGSEAFF

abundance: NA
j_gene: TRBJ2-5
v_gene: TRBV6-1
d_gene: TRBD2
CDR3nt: TGTGCCGTGGGGAGGGCAGGGGAGACCCAGTACTTC
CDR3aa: CAVGRAGETQYF

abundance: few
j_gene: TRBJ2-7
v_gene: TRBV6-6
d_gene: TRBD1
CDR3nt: TGTGCCAGCAGTTACAAGGACAGGGACTACGAGCAGTACTTC
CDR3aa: CASSYKDRDYEQYF

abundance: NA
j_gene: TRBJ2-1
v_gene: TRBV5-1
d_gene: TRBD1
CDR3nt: TGCGCCAGCAGCTTGTTCGGACAGGGCCACAATGAGCAGTTCTTC
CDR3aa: CASSLFGQGHNEQFF

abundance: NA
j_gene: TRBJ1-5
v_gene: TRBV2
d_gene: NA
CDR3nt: TGTGCCAGCAGTGAAGCGGGACTTAGCAATCAGCCCCAGCATTTT
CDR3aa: CASSEAGLSNQPQHF

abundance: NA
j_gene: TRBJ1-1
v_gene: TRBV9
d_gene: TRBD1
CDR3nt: TGTGCCAGCAGCGTAGCTCCTAGGGACAGGGTCGGCACTGAAGCTTTCTTT
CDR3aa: CASSVAPRDRVGTEAFF

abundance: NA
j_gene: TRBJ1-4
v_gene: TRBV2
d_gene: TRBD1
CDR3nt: TGTGCCAGCAAGGGGGGTAGGGGGCCCACTAATGAAAAACTGTTTTTT
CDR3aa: CASKGGRGPTNEKLFF

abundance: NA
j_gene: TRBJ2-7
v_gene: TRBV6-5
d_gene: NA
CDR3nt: TGTGCCAGCCCAACAGGGCCCACCTACGAGCAGTACTTC
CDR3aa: CASPTGPTYEQYF

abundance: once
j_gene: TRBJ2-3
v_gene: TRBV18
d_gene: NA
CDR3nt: TGTGCCAGCTCATCTGGCTCAATTGGCACAGATACGCAGTATTTT
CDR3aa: CASSSGSIGTDTQYF

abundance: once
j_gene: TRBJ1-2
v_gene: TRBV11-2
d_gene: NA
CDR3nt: TGTGCCAGCAGCTCCGTTAGTTCCTATGGCTACACCTTC
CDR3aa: CASSSVSSYGYTF

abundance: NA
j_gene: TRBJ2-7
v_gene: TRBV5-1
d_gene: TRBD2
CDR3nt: TGCGCCAGCAGCCAGGGGACTAGCGGGAGGGTTCAGTACTTC
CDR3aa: CASSQGTSGRVQYF

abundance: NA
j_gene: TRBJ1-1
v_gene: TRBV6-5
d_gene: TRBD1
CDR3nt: TGTGCCAGCAGAACCGGGACAGGGTCTTTTGGGGCTTTCTTT
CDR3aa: CASRTGTGSFGAFF

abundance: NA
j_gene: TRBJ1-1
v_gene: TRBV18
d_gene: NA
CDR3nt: TGTGCCAGCTCAAACCAACAGAGGAACACTGAAGCTTTCTTT
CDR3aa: CASSNQQRNTEAFF

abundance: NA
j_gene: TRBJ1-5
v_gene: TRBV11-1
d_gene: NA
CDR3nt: TGTGCCAGCAGCTTAGACGACGGACTCAATCAGCCCCAGCATTTT
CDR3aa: CASSLDDGLNQPQHF

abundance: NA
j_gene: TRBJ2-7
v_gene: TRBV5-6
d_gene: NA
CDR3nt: TGTGCCAGCAGCGCCTTAGAAACCCTCTCCTACGAGCAGTACTTC
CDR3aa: CASSALETLSYEQYF

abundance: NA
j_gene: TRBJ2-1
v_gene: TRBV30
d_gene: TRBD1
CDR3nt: TGTGCCTGGAGTTCCCGTCCCGGGACAGGGGTTGGTGAGCAGTTCTTC
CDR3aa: CAWSSRPGTGVGEQFF

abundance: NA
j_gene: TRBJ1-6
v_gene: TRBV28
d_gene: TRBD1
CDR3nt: TGTGCCAGCACCTCGACAGGGGATAATTCACCCCTCCACTTT
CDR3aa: CASTSTGDNSPLHF

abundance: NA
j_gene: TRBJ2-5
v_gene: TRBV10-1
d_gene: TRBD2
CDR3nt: TGCGCCAGCAGTGAGGAAGCGGGAGGCCGAGAAGAGACCCAGTACTTC
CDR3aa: CASSEEAGGREETQYF

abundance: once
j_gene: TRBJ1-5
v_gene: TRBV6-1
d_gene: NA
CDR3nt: TGTGCCAGCAGTGAAATGGCCGGGGTGAAGAGCAATCAGCCCCAGCATTTT
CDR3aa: CASSEMAGVKSNQPQHF

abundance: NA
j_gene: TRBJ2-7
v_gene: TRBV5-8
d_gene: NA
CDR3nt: TGTGCCAGCAGCTTGGAGAACAGGTTCCACGAGCAGTACTTC
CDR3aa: CASSLENRFHEQYF

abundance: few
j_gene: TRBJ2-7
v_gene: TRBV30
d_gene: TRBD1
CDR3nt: TGTGCCTGGAGTGTAGGGACAGGTCGCTACGAGCAGTACTTC
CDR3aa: CAWSVGTGRYEQYF

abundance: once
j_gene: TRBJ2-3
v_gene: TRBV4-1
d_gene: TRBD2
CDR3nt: TGCGCCAGCAGCCAAGCGACTAGCGGGTCGGCGGATACGCAGTATTTT
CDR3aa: CASSQATSGSADTQYF

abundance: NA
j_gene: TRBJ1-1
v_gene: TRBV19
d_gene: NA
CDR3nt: TGTGCCAGTAGCATACTTACAGAACTGAACACTGAAGCTTTCTTT
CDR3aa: CASSILTELNTEAFF

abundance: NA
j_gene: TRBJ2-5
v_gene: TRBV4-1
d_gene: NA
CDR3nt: TGCGCCAGCAGCCATCCTCGGGTAGCCCAAGAGACCCAGTACTTC
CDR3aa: CASSHPRVAQETQYF

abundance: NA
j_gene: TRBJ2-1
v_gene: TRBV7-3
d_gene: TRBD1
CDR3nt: TGTGCCAGCAGTCCTACCGGGACAGGGAGGAATGAGCAGTTCTTC
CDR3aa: CASSPTGTGRNEQFF

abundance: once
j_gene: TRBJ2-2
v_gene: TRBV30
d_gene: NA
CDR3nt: TGTGCCTGGACAGGGCAGCTTACCGGGGAGCTGTTTTTT
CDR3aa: CAWTGQLTGELFF

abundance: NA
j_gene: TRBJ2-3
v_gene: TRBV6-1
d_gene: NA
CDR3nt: TGTGCCACACAGGGTTTAGGAGATACGCAGTATTTT
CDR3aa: CATQGLGDTQYF

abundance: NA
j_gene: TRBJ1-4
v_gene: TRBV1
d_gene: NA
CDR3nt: TGCACCAGCAGCCGATTCGGGGTTAACGGTGAAAAACTGTTTTTT
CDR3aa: CTSSRFGVNGEKLFF

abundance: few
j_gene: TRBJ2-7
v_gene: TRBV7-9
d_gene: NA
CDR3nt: TGTGCCAGCAGCTTAGAGGCTAGCGCACCCTACGAGCAGTACTTC
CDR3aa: CASSLEASAPYEQYF

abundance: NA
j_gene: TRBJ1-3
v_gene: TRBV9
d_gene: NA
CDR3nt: TGTGCCAGCAGCACCAGACAGGTACCCGGAAACACCATATATTTT
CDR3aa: CASSTRQVPGNTIYF

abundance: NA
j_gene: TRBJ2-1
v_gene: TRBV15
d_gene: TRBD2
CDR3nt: TGTGCCACCAGCGGAGGGACTAGCGGATACAATGAGCAGTTCTTC
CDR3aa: CATSGGTSGYNEQFF

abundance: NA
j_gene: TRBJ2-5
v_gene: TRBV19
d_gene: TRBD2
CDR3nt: TGTGCCAGTAGTACCTCAAGACGGGGCGGGGGTGAGACCCAGTACTTC
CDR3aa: CASSTSRRGGGETQYF